This TCR beta chain was documented in a study of shared clonotypes between healthy human individuals. Sequenced by immunoSEQ multiplex PCR; TCRdb stores in-frame clones only, minus some. Of 1,400,000 or so clones listed, 98% are singletons. Germline lookup yields CDR1 LNHDA and CDR2 SQIVND (reference sequence). There are 14 residues in the CDR3. The V and J ends lost 6 bases and 6 bases, in that order; junction bases with no gene match: 9. Study-wide results and limits: Incompleteness in sorted-subset sequencing, despite large depth, was shown by rarefaction.

As to this clone: What it recognizes is unknown.

The receptor comes from a young man in good health. What was sequenced was naive CD4+ T cells sorted from blood. Subset meaning: CD45RA+ positively selected. The chain is built from TRBV19 and TRBJ2-5; 8 nucleotides line up with TRBD2. DNA of the CDR3: TGTGCCAGTAGGTCGGGAGGGGCCGTGAAGACCCAGTACTTC. This sequence encodes CASRSGGAVKTQYF.